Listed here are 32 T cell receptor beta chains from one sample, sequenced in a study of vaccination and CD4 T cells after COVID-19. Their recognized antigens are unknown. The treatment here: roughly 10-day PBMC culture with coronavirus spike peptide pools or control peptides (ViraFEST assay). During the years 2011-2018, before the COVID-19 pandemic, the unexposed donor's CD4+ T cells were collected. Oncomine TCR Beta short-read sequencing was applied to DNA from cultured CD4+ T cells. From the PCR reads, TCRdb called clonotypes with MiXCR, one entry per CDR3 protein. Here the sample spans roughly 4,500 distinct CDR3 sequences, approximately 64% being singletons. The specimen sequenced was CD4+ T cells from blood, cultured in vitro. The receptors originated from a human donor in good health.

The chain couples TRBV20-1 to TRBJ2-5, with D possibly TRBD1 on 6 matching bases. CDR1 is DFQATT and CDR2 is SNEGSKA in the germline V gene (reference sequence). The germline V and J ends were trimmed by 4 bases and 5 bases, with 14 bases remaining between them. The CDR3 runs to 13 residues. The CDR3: CSATDRTTETQYF. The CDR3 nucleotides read TGCAGTGCTACAGACAGGACGACGGAGACCCAGTACTTC.

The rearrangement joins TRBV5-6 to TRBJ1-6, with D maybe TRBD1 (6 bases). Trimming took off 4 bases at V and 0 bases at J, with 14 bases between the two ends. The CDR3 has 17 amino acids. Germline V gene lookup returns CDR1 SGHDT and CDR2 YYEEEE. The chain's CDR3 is CASSLSDRSSYNSPLHF. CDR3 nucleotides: TGTGCCAGCAGCCTAAGTGACAGGAGCTCCTATAATTCACCCCTCCACTTT.

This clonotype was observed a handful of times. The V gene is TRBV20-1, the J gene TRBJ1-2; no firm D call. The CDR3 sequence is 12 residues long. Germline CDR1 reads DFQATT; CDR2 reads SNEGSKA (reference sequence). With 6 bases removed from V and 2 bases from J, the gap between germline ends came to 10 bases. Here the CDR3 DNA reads TGCAGTGCCCAACACGAGAACTATGGCTACACCTTC. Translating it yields CSAQHENYGYTF.

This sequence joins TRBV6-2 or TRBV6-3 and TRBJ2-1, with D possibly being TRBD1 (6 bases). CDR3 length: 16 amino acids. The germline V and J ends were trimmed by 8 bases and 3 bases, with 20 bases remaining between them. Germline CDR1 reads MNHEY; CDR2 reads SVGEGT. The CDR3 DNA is TGTGCCAGCGCCAAAGGGACACCTGAACACTACAATGAGCAGTTCTTC. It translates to CASAKGTPEHYNEQFF.

The CDR3 sequence: CASRGWDRTTDTQYF. CDR3 coding DNA: TGCGCCAGCAGGGGATGGGACAGGACCACAGATACGCAGTATTTT. V gene TRBV4-1 combines with J gene TRBJ2-3; 8 bases align to TRBD1. Losses at the gene ends were 6 bases for V and 2 bases for J; bases not matched to a gene: 7. In germline, CDR1 is MGHRA, CDR2 YSYEKL. CDR3 length: 15 residues.

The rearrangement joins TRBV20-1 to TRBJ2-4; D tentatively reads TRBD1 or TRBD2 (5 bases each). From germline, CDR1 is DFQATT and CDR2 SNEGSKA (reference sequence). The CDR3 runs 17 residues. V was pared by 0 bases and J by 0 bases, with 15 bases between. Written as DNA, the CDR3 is TGCAGTGCTAGAGATCGGGGCAGTCTACTAGCCAAAAACATTCAGTACTTC. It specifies CSARDRGSLLAKNIQYF.

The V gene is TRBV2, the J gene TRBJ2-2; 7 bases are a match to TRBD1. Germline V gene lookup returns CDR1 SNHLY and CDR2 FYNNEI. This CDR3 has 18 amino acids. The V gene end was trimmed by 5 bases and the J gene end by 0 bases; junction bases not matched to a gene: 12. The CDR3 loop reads CASSYLVWGQSNTGELFF. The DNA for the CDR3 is TGTGCCAGCAGTTACCTAGTGTGGGGACAGTCGAACACCGGGGAGCTGTTTTTT. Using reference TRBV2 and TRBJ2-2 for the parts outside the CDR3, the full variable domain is EPEVTQTPSHQVTQMGQEVILRCVPISNHLYFYWYRQILGQKVEFLVSFYNNEISEKSEIFDDQFSVERPDGSNFTLKIRSTKLEDSAMYFCASSYLVWGQSNTGELFFGEGSRLTVL.

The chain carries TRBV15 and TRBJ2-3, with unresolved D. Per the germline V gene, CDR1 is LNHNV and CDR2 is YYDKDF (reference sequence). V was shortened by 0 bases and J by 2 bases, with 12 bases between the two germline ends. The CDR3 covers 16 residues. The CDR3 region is CATSRDLGVYTDTQYF. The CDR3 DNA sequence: TGTGCCACCAGCAGAGATCTTGGGGTCTACACAGATACGCAGTATTTT.

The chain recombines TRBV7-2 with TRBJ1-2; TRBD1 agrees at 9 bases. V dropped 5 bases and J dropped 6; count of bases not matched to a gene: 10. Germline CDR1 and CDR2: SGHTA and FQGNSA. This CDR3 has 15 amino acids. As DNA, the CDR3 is TGTGCCAGCAGCCCTAAAGGACAGGGGATCCATGGCTACACCTTC. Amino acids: CASSPKGQGIHGYTF.

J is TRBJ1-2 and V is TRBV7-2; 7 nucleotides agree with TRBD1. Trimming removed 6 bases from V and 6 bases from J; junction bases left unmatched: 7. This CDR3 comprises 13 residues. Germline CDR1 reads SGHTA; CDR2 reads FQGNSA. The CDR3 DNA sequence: TGTGCCAGCAGTCCGACAGGGAGGGATGGCTACACCTTC. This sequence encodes CASSPTGRDGYTF.

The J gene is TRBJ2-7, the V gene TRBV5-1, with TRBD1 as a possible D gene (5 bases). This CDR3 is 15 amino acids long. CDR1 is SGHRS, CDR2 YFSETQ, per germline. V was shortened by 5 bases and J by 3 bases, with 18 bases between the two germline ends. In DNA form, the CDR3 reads TGCGCCAGCAGTCCCTTGGGGCGGCGGAACTACGAGCAGTACTTC. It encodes CASSPLGRRNYEQYF.

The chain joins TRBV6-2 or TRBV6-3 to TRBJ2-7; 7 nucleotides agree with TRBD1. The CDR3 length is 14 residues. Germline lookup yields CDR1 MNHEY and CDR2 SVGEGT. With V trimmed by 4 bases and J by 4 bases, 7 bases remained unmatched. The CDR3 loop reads CASSLTTGVYEQYF. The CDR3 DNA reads TGTGCCAGCAGTTTGACTACAGGGGTTTACGAGCAGTACTTC.

DNA for the CDR3: TGTGCCAGCAGCTTCGAGGGTTATCAGCCCCAGCATTTT. Encoded protein: CASSFEGYQPQHF. V is TRBV27 and J is TRBJ1-5; D is unclear. This CDR3 has 13 residues. Germline V lookup: CDR1 MNHEY, CDR2 SMNVEV (reference sequence). Trimming stripped 6 bases from V and 5 bases from J, with 11 bases between.

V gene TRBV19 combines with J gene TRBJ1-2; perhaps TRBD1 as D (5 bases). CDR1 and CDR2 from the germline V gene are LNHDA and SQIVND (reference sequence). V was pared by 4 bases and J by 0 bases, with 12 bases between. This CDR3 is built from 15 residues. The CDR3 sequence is CASSNAGTSNYGYTF. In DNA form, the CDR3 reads TGTGCCAGTAGTAATGCGGGGACCTCTAACTATGGCTACACCTTC. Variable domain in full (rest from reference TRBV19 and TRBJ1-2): DGGITQSPKYLFRKEGQNVTLSCEQNLNHDAMYWYRQDPGQGLRLIYYSQIVNDFQKGDIAEGYSVSREKKESFPLTVTSAQKNPTAFYLCASSNAGTSNYGYTFGSGTRLTVV.

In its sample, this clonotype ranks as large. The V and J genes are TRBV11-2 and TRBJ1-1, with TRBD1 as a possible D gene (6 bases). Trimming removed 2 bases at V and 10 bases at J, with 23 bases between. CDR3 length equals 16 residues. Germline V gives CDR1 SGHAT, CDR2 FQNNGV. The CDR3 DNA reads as TGTGCCAGCAGCTTATCGGTCAGTCTTCAGGGGCAGGGAGCTTTCTTT. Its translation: CASSLSVSLQGQGAFF.

In DNA form, the CDR3 reads TGTGCCAGCAGTTACTCGCGGAACACTGAAGCTTTCTTT. Amino acid sequence: CASSYSRNTEAFF. The rearrangement links TRBV6-5 to TRBJ1-1, with D hard to call. The germline CDR1 and CDR2 sequences are MNHEY and SVGAGI. The V gene lost 0 bases and the J gene lost 1 base, with 3 bases spanning the gap. The CDR3 extends over 13 amino acids.

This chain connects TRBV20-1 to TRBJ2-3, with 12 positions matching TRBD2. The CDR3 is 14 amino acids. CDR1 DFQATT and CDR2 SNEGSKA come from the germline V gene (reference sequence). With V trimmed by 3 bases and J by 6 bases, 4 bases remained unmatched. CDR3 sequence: CSASLAGGSDTQYF. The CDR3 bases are TGCAGTGCTAGCCTAGCGGGAGGGTCGGATACGCAGTATTTT.

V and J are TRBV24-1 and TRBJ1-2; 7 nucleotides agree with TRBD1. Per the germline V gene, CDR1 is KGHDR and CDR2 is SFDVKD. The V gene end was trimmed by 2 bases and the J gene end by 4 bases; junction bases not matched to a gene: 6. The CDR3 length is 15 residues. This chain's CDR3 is CATSDYNQGVYGYTF. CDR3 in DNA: TGTGCCACCAGTGATTACAACCAGGGGGTCTATGGCTACACCTTC.

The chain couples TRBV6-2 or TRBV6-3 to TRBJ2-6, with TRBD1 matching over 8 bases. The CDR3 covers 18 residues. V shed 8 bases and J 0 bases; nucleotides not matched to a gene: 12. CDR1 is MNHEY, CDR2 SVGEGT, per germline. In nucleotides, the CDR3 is TGTGCCAGCTCCCTGACGGGACAGGCCTTCTCTGGGGCCAACGTCCTGACTTTC. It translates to CASSLTGQAFSGANVLTF.

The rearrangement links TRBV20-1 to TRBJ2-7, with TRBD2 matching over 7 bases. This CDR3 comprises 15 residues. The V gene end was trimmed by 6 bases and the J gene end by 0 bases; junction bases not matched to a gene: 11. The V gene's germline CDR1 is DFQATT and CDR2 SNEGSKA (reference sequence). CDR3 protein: CSARPKRGNSYEQYF. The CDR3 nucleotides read TGCAGTGCCCGTCCGAAGCGGGGAAACTCCTACGAGCAGTACTTC.

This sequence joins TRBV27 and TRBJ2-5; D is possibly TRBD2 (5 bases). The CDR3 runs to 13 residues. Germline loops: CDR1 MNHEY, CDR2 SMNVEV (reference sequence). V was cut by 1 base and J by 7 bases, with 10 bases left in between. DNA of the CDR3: TGTGCCAGCAGTTTATGGGGTGGAGGGACCCAGTACTTC. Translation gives CASSLWGGGTQYF.

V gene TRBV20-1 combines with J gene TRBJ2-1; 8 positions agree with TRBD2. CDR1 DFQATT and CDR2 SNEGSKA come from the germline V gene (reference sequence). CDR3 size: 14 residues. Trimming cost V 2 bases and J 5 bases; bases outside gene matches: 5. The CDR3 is CSARNGRADNEQFF. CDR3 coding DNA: TGCAGTGCTAGAAACGGGAGGGCGGACAATGAGCAGTTCTTC.

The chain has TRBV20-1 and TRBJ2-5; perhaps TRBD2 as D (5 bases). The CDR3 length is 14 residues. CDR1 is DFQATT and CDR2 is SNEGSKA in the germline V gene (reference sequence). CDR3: CSGWAAGSQETQYF. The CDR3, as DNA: TGCAGCGGGTGGGCGGCGGGTTCCCAAGAGACCCAGTACTTC.

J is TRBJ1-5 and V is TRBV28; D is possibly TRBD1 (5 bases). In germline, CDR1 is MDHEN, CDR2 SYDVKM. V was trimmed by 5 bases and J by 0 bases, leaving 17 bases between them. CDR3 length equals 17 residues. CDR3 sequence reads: CASSLVQAQYSNQPQHF. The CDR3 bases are TGTGCCAGCAGTCTGGTACAGGCCCAATATAGCAATCAGCCCCAGCATTTT.

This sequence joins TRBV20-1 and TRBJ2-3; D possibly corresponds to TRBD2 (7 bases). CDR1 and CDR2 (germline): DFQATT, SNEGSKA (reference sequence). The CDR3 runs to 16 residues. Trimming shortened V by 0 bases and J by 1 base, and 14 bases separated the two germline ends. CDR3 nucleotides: TGCAGTGCTAGAGAGGGGGCGGGAGCGGGCACAGATACGCAGTATTTT. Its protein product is CSAREGAGAGTDTQYF.

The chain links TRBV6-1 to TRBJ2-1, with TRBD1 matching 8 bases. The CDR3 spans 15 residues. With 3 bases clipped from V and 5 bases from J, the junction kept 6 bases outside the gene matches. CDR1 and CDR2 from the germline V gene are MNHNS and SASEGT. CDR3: CASSERQGIHNEQFF. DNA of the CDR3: TGTGCCAGCAGTGAGAGACAGGGGATACACAATGAGCAGTTCTTC.

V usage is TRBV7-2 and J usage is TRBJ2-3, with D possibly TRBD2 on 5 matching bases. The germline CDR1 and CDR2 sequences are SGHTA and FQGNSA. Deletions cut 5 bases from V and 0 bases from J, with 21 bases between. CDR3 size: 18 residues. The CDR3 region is CASSEGLRALFSTDTQYF. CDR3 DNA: TGTGCCAGCAGCGAAGGACTGAGGGCCCTGTTTAGCACAGATACGCAGTATTTT.

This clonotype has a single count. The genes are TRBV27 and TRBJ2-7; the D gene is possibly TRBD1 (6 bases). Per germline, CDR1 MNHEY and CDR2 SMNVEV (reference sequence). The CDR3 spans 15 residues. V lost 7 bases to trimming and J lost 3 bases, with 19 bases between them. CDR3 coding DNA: TGTGCCAGCACACGCCATCAGGGGTACGGCTACGAGCAGTACTTC. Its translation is CASTRHQGYGYEQYF.

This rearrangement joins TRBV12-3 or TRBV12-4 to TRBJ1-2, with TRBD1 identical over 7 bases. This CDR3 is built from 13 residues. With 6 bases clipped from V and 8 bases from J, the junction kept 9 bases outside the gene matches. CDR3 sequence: CASRDTGVGGYTF. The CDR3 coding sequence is TGTGCCAGCAGAGACACAGGGGTGGGCGGCTACACCTTC.

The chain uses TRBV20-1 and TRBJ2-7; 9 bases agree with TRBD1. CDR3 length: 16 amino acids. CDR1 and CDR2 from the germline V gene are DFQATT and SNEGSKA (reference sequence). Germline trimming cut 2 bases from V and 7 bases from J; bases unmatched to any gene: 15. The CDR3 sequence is CSARSRIRTGVREQYF. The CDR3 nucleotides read TGCAGTGCTAGATCCCGGATAAGGACAGGGGTGAGGGAGCAGTACTTC.

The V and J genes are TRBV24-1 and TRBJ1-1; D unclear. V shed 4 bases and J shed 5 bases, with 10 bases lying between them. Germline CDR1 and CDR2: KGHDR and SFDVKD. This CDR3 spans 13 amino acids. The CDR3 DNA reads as TGTGCCACCAGTGACGGACTGGGGACTGAAGCTTTCTTT. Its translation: CATSDGLGTEAFF.

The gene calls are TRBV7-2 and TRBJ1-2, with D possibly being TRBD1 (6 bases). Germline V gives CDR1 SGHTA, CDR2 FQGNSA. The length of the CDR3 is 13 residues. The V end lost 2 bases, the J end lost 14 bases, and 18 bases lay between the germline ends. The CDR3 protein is CASSLSGPQGSTF. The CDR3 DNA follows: TGTGCCAGCAGCTTATCTGGCCCCCAGGGGAGTACCTTC.